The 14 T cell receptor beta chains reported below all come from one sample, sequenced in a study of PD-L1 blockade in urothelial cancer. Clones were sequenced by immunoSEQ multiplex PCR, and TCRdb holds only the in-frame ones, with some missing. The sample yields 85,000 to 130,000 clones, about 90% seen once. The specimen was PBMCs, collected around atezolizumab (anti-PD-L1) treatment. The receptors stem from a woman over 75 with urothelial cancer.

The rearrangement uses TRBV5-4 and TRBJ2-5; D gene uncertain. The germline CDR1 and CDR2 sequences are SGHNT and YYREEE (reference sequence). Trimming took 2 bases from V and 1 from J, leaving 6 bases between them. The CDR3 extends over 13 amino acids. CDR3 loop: CASSFRSQETQYF. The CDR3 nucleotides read TGTGCCAGCAGCTTTCGGAGCCAAGAGACCCAGTACTTC.

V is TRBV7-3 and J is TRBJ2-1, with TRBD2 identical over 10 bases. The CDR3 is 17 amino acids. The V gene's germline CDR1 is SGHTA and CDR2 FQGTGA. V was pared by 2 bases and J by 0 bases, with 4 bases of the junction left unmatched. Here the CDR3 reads CASSLEASGSSYNEQFF. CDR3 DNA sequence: TGTGCCAGCAGCTTAGAGGCTAGCGGGAGCTCCTACAATGAGCAGTTCTTC.

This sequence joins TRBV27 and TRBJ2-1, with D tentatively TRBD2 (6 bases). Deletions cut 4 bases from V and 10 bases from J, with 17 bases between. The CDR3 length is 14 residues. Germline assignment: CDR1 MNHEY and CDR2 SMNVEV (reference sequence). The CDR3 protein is CASSSKTSYREQFF. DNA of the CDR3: TGTGCCAGCAGTTCAAAAACTAGCTACCGGGAGCAGTTCTTC.

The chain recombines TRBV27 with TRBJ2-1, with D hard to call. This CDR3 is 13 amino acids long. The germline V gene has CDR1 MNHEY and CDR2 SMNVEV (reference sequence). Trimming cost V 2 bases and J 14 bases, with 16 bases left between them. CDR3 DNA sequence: TGTGCCAGCAGTTTAACTTCCCCTAGGCTAGAGTTCTTC. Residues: CASSLTSPRLEFF.

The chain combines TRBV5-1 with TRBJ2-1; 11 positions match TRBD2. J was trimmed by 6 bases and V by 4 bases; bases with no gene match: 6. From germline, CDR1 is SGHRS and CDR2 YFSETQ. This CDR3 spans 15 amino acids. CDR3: CASSLGLAGVNEQFF. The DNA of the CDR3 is TGCGCCAGCAGCCTCGGACTAGCGGGCGTCAATGAGCAGTTCTTC.

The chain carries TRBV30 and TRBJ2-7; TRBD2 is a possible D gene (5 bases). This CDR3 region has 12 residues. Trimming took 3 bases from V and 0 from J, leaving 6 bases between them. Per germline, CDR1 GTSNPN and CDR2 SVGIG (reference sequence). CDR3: CAWREDSYEQYF. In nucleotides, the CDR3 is TGTGCCTGGAGGGAGGACTCCTACGAGCAGTACTTC.

Here the CDR3 reads CASSLRGNYGYTF. The CDR3 coding sequence is TGTGCCAGCAGCTTACGAGGGAACTATGGCTACACCTTC. The chain joins TRBV11-2 to TRBJ1-2; D not certain. Trimming left V 2 bases short and J 2 bases short, with 6 bases between. The germline gives CDR1 SGHAT, CDR2 FQNNGV. The CDR3 consists of 13 residues.

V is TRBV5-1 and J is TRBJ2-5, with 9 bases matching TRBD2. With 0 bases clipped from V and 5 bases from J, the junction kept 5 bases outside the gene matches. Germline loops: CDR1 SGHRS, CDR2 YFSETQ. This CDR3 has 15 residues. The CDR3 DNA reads TGCGCCAGCAGCTTGGGTAGCGGGAGTGGGGAGACCCAGTACTTC. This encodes CASSLGSGSGETQYF.

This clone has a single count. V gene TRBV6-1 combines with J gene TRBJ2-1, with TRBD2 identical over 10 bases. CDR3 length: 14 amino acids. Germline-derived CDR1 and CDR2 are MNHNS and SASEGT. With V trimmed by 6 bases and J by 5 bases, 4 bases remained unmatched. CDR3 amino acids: CASRVAGGHNEQFF. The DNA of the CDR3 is TGTGCCAGCAGGGTAGCGGGAGGACACAATGAGCAGTTCTTC.

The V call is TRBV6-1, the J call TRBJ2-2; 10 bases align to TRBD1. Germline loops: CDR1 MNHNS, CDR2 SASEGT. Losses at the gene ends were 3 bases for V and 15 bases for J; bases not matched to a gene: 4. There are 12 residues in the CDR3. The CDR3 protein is CASSDRTGGLFF. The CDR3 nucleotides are TGTGCCAGCAGTGACAGGACAGGGGGATTGTTTTTT.

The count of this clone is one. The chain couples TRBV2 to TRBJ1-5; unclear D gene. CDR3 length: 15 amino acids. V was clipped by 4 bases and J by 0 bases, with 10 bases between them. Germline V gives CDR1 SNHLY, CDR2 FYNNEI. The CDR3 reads CASSGSVNSNQPQHF. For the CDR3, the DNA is TGTGCCAGCAGTGGTTCAGTTAATAGCAATCAGCCCCAGCATTTT.

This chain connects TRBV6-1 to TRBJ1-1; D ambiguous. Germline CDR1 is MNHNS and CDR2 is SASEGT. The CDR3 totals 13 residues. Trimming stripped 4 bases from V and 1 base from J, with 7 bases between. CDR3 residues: CASSVTGNTEAFF. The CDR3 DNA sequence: TGTGCCAGCAGTGTGACGGGGAACACTGAAGCTTTCTTT.

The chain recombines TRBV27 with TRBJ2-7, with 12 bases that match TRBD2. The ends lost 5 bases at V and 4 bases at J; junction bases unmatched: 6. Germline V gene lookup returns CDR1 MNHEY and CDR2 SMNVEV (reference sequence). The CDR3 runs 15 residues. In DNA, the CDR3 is TGTGCCAGCAGTCCGCTACTAGCGGGAGGATACGAGCAGTACTTC. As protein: CASSPLLAGGYEQYF.

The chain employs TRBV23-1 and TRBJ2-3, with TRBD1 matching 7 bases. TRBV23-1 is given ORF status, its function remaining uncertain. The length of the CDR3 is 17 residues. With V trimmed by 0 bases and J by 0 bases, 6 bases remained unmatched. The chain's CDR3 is CASSQSVEGASTDTQYF. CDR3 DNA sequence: TGCGCCAGCAGTCAATCGGTAGAGGGGGCTAGCACAGATACGCAGTATTTT.